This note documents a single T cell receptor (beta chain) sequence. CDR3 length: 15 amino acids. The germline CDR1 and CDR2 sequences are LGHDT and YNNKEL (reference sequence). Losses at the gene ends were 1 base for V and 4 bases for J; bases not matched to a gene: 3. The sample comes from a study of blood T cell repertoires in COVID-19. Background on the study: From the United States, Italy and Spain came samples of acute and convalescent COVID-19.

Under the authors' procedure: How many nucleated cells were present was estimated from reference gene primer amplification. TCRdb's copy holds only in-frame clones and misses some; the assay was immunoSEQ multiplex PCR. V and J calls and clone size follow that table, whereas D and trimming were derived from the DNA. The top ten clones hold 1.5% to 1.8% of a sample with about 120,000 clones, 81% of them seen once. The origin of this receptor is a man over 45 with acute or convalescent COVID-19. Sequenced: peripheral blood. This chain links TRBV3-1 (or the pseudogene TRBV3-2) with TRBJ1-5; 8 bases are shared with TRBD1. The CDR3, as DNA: TGTGCCAGCAGCCAAGGACAGGGGAGAAATCAGCCCCAGCATTTT. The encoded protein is CASSQGQGRNQPQHF.